This T cell receptor (beta chain) came from a study of CD8 T cells in Susac syndrome. RNA amounts of about 0.5 to 1 ug underwent reverse transcription with random hexamers. The TCR beta CDR3 was amplified by immunoSEQ multiplex PCR across 54 Vbeta, 13 Jbeta. In TCRdb, the immunoSEQ multiplex PCR reads were re-called with MiXCR into one record per CDR3 protein. The top ten clones hold around 0.3% of a sample with around 100,000 distinct CDR3 sequences, roughly 96% of them seen once. Trimming removed 1 base from V and 0 bases from J; junction bases left unmatched: 4. The CDR3 covers 17 residues. The germline V gene encodes CDR1 SGHVS and CDR2 FQNEAQ.

The clonotype originates from a human donor with Susac syndrome. Sequenced: CD8+ T cells from PBMCs. The chain employs TRBV7-8 and TRBJ1-5; TRBD1 aligns across 9 bases. The CDR3 bases are TGTGCCAGCAGCTTAGGGGGGACAGGGTATAGCAATCAGCCCCAGCATTTT. Its protein is CASSLGGTGYSNQPQHF. Complete variable domain (other parts from reference TRBV7-8 and TRBJ1-5): GAGVSQSPRYKVAKRGQDVALRCDPISGHVSLFWYQQALGQGPEFLTYFQNEAQLDKSGLPSDRFFAERPEGSVSTLKIQRTQQEDSAVYLCASSLGGTGYSNQPQHFGDGTRLSIL.